The sequence of this TCR beta chain was determined in a study of blood T cells in healthy people across ages. CDR3 length: 14 amino acids. CDR1 and CDR2 from the germline V gene are SGHRS and YFSETQ. A second about 7 to 11 cycle PCR used barcoded and J-beta primers. TCRdb reprocessed the 5' RACE reads with MiXCR, giving one entry per CDR3 protein. Of fewer than 900,000 distinct CDR3 sequences listed, roughly 47% are singletons. Isolation yielded PBMCs, at least 6.5 million per sample, in every case. Each sample provided at least 6 micrograms of extracted total RNA. Overall study results and limits: In these data, TCR beta diversity tracked strongly with naive T cell percentage.

Concerning this clonotype: Antigen specificity is unknown. An end of the junction does not agree with germline; a read error may underlie this.

This sequence joins TRBV5-1 and TRBJ2-7; TRBD1 agrees at 7 bases. Material for sequencing was blood. The clonotype originates from a woman aged 60-70 years in good health. CDR3 in DNA: TGCGCCAACAGCCTCGGGACAGTCTCCTACGAGCAGTACTTC. Translation gives CANSLGTVSYEQYF. The full variable domain, in which reference TRBV5-1 and TRBJ2-7 provide the parts outside the CDR3, is KAGVTQTPRYLIKTRGQQVTLSCSPISGHRSVSWYQQTPGQGLQFLFEYFSETQRNKGNFPGRFSGRQFSNSRSEMNVSTLELGDSALYLCANSLGTVSYEQYFGPGTRLTVT.